This TCR beta chain comes out of a study of shared clonotypes between healthy human individuals. As for the study in general: The donor pool was made up of two women and three men aged 18 to 49. Study outcomes and limitations: It was expected that sequencing depth would affect clonotype sharing among donors.

Genomic DNA per cell subset filled all wells of several immunoSEQ plates. The authors loaded 200 ng DNA, tens of thousands of T cell genomes, into sorted-subset replicate PCRs. Sequencing used immunoSEQ multiplex PCR; TCRdb keeps in-frame clones, though not all of them. The table records over 400,000 clones, 95% to 96% of them present only once. This clone occurred a few times. As yet, its antigen is unknown. The CDR3 covers 14 residues. Trimming removed 1 base at V and 3 bases at J, with 7 bases between. CDR1 and CDR2 from the germline V gene are SGHNT and YYREEE (reference sequence). The sample was naive CD4+ T cells sorted from blood. Subset indicated: CD45RA+ positively selected. The source is a woman in her twenties or thirties in good health. The rearrangement uses TRBV5-4 and TRBJ2-2, with no clear D. Written as DNA, the CDR3 is TGTGCCAGCAGCTTGCTGTGGGACACCGGGGAGCTGTTTTTT. It encodes CASSLLWDTGELFF.